The source of this TCR beta chain is a study of cytotoxic CD8 clonotypes in ibrutinib-treated CLL. In germline, CDR1 is MGHRA, CDR2 YSYEKL. The CDR3 length is 16 residues. The V end lost 7 bases, the J end lost 2 bases, and 21 bases lay between the germline ends. The repertoire was sequenced with immunoSEQ multiplex PCR; TCRdb's copy has only in-frame clones and lacks some. The sample yields about 85,000 clones, roughly 77% seen once. The clonotype originates from a human donor with chronic lymphocytic leukemia. This chain connects TRBV4-1 to TRBJ2-7; D may be TRBD1 or TRBD2 (6 bases each). Sequenced material: PBMCs, taken after 12 months of ibrutinib treatment. CDR3 amino acids: CASTHRGAECAYEQYF. The CDR3 DNA follows: TGCGCCAGCACCCATAGGGGGGCGGAGTGCGCCTACGAGCAGTACTTC.